The clone carrying this T cell receptor (beta chain) appeared a single time. What it binds is unknown. The data are from a study of OX40 agonist ivuxolimab in advanced cancers. Overall study context: Ivuxolimab, an antibody acting as an agonist of OX40 (CD134), was used to treat patients. Dose-escalation subjects each had hepatocellular carcinoma, melanoma, renal cell or head and neck cancer. Study-wide points: Blood T cells, both CD4+ and CD8+, expanded clonally by week 6 at 0.1 to 3.0 mg/kg.

TCRdb keeps only in-frame clones here, not all; method: immunoSEQ multiplex PCR. Among tens of thousands of clones listed, more than 75% were seen once. The germline V gene encodes CDR1 MNHEY and CDR2 SVGAGI. The length of the CDR3 is 15 residues. Between the trimmed V and J ends, which lost 4 bases and 8 bases, there was a span of 17 bases. This receptor was taken from an adult with an advanced solid tumor such as melanoma, head and neck, liver or kidney cancer. The chain joins TRBV6-5 to TRBJ1-4, with D possibly being TRBD1 (5 bases). The sample in question was CD4+ or CD8+ T cells sorted from blood, obtained in a trial of the OX40 agonist ivuxolimab. This chain's CDR3 is CASSSAGTTREKLFF. The CDR3 nucleotides are TGTGCCAGCAGTTCGGCCGGGACTACCAGGGAAAAACTGTTTTTT.